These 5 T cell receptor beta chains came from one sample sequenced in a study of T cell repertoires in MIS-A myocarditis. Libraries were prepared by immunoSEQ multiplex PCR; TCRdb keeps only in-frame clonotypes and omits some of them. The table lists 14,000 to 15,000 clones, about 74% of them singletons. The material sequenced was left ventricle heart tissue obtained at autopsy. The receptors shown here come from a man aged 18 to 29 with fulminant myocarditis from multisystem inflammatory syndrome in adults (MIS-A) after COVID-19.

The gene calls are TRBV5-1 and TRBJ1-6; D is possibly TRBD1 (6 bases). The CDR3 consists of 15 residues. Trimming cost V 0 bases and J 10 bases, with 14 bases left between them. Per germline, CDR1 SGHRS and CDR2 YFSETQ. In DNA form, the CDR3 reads TGCGCCAGCAGCTTGGATACTGGGGGCGTCTCACCCCTCCACTTT. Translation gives CASSLDTGGVSPLHF.

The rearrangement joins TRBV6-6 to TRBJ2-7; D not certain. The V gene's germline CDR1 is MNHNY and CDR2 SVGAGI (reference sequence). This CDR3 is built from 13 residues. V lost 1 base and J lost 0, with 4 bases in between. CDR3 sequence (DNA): TGTGCCAGCAGTTACTATGCCTCCTACGAGCAGTACTTC. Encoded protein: CASSYYASYEQYF.

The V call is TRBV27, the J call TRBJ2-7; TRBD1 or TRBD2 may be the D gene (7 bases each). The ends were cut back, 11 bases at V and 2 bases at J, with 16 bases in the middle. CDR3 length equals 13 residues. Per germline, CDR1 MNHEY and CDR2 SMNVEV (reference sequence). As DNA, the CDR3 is TGTGCCGCCCGAGGGAGGGGGCCCTACGAGCAGTACTTC. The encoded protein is CAARGRGPYEQYF.

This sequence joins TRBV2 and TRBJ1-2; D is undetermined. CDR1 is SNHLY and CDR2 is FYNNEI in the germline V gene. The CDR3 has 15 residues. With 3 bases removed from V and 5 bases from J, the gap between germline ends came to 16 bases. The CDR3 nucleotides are TGTGCCAGCAGTGATCTCGATCCCGAATATTATGGCTACACCTTC. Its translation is CASSDLDPEYYGYTF. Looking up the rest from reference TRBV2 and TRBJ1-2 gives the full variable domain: EPEVTQTPSHQVTQMGQEVILRCVPISNHLYFYWYRQILGQKVEFLVSFYNNEISEKSEIFDDQFSVERPDGSNFTLKIRSTKLEDSAMYFCASSDLDPEYYGYTFGSGTRLTVV.

As DNA, the CDR3 is TGCAGTGCTAGGTGGGACGCGGGGGCTTTCTTT. Its translation: CSARWDAGAFF. The rearrangement joins TRBV20-1 to TRBJ1-1; D perhaps matches TRBD1 (5 bases). Trimming removed 3 bases at V and 11 bases at J, with 13 bases between. Germline CDR1 DFQATT, CDR2 SNEGSKA (reference sequence). The CDR3 has 11 amino acids.